The 17 T cell receptor beta chains given below trace back to one sample, sequenced in a study of regulatory T cells in long-lasting Graves disease. The time point was: persistent/refractory GD, antithyroid drugs over 5 years with positive TRAb. PBMCs provided the RNA from which the TCR library was made. With iRepertoire HTBI primers and Arm-PCR of CDR3 regions, TCR beta libraries were built. TCRdb reprocessed the multiplex PCR reads via MiXCR and lists one record per CDR3 protein. The table has more than 350,000 distinct CDR3 sequences, around a fifth seen once. The sequences come from peripheral blood mononuclear cells (PBMCs), collected when the disease was refractory, from a patient treated with antithyroid drugs. The receptors shown here come from a female donor with Graves disease.

This clonotype turned up a few times. This chain connects TRBV27 to TRBJ2-5; D gene unclear. The germline gives CDR1 MNHEY, CDR2 SMNVEV (reference sequence). The ends were cut back, 6 bases at V and 3 bases at J, with 17 bases in the middle. The CDR3 covers 15 residues. The CDR3 sequence is CASSYDVGRKETQYF. The CDR3 DNA reads as TGTGCCAGCAGCTATGACGTCGGGCGGAAAGAGACCCAGTACTTC.

This chain links TRBV15 with TRBJ2-1; D may be TRBD2 (5 bases). The CDR3 consists of 15 residues. Germline CDR1 LNHNV, CDR2 YYDKDF (reference sequence). Between the trimmed V and J ends, which lost 9 bases and 5 bases, there was a span of 20 bases. Here the CDR3 reads CATARSLTRDNEQFF. CDR3 sequence (DNA): TGTGCCACAGCAAGGTCACTAACGAGGGACAATGAGCAGTTCTTC.

The sample holds many counts of this clonotype. The V call is TRBV12-5, the J call TRBJ2-5; TRBD1 aligns across 7 bases. Per germline, CDR1 LGHNT and CDR2 FRNRAP. Losses at the gene ends were 7 bases for V and 1 base for J; bases not matched to a gene: 3. There are 13 residues in the CDR3. CDR3 in DNA: TGTGCTAGTGCCCGGACAGGCCAAGAGACCCAGTACTTC. Translating gives CASARTGQETQYF.

The chain links TRBV19 to TRBJ1-2; no clear D. The length of the CDR3 is 14 residues. With 6 bases removed from V and 4 bases from J, the gap between germline ends came to 15 bases. Germline assignment: CDR1 LNHDA and CDR2 SQIVND (reference sequence). The CDR3 region has the DNA TGTGCCAGTAGCAGAAGATCTTCCCCCTATGGCTACACCTTC. Amino acids: CASSRRSSPYGYTF.

This clonotype was observed many times. J is TRBJ1-2 and V is TRBV12-3 or TRBV12-4; 8 bases are a match to TRBD1. V was clipped by 3 bases and J by 2 bases; unmatched bases: 11. This CDR3 has 17 residues. CDR3 DNA sequence: TGTGCCAGCAGTTTTTATACAGGGGGAGGAGAGAACTATGGCTACACCTTC. Translated: CASSFYTGGGENYGYTF.

This clonotype has a count of ten or more. V usage is TRBV12-3 or TRBV12-4 and J usage is TRBJ2-7; 7 bases fit TRBD1. The CDR3 runs to 13 residues. With 6 bases clipped from V and 5 bases from J, the junction kept 7 bases outside the gene matches. CDR3 in amino acids: CASRRVTGDEQYF. The CDR3 nucleotides are TGTGCCAGCAGGCGAGTCACAGGGGACGAGCAGTACTTC.

This clonotype was recorded at least ten times. This chain links TRBV6-1 with TRBJ1-6; tentatively, D is TRBD1 (5 bases). Trimming removed 3 bases at V and 8 bases at J, with 8 bases between. Germline V gives CDR1 MNHNS, CDR2 SASEGT. This CDR3 comprises 13 residues. The CDR3: CASSDRVDSPLHF. The CDR3 region has the DNA TGTGCCAGCAGTGACAGGGTGGATTCACCCCTCCACTTT.

The chain couples TRBV24-1 to TRBJ1-1, with D unclear. V was trimmed by 3 bases and J by 14 bases, leaving 15 bases between them. In germline, CDR1 is KGHDR, CDR2 SFDVKD. This CDR3 region has 12 residues. The CDR3 sequence: CATSDPMRIFFF. The CDR3 DNA is TGTGCCACCAGTGATCCGATGCGAATTTTCTTCTTT.

As to this clonotype: A read error may explain this, as a much larger clone is one base away. The rearrangement joins TRBV6-1 to TRBJ2-2, with 9 bases lining up with TRBD2. This CDR3 is built from 13 residues. With V trimmed by 7 bases and J by 9 bases, 6 bases remained unmatched. Germline V CDR1 and CDR2: MNHNS, SASEGT. CDR3 sequence: CASTLSGSRELFF. CDR3 DNA: TGTGCCAGCACCCTTAGCGGGAGCAGGGAGCTGTTTTTT.

CDR3 sequence reads: CASSHRCIWTAVQETQYF. The CDR3 nucleotides are TGTGCCAGCAGTCATAGGTGCATTTGGACAGCAGTACAAGAGACCCAGTACTTC. The rearrangement uses TRBV6-4 and TRBJ2-5; perhaps TRBD1 as D (6 bases). Per germline, CDR1 MRHNA and CDR2 SNTAGT. Trimming cost V 5 bases and J 2 bases, with 24 bases left between them. The CDR3 spans 18 residues.

This clonotype was detected ten times or more. V gene TRBV9 combines with J gene TRBJ2-7, with D possibly being TRBD2 (6 bases). Germline values: CDR1 SGDLS, CDR2 YYNGEE. This CDR3 is built from 14 residues. V was cut by 0 bases and J by 3 bases, with 10 bases left in between. This CDR3 is CASSVDLGGYEQYF. The CDR3 coding sequence is TGTGCCAGCAGCGTAGATCTGGGGGGCTACGAGCAGTACTTC.

V is TRBV2 and J is TRBJ2-7, with TRBD1 identical over 8 bases. Germline trimming cut 3 bases from V and 7 bases from J; bases unmatched to any gene: 8. The CDR3 totals 14 residues. Germline V lookup: CDR1 SNHLY, CDR2 FYNNEI. The DNA for the CDR3 is TGTGCCAGCAGTGATTGGGACAGGTCTCGGGAGCAGTACTTC. It encodes CASSDWDRSREQYF.

Only a few counts were recorded for this clonotype. The chain joins TRBV6-1 to TRBJ2-5; D tentatively fits TRBD1 or TRBD2 (5 bases each). This CDR3 has 13 residues. V gave up 8 bases and J gave up 2 bases, with 12 bases separating them. Germline CDR1 is MNHNS and CDR2 is SASEGT. In DNA form, the CDR3 reads TGTGCCAGCCGGGACCACAATCAAGAGACCCAGTACTTC. Its protein product is CASRDHNQETQYF.

The V and J genes are TRBV12-3 or TRBV12-4 and TRBJ2-1; TRBD2 matches at 9 bases. This CDR3 contains 14 residues. Trimming at V came to 6 bases and at J to 6 bases, leaving 6 bases not matched to a gene. The CDR3 sequence: CASRSAGGVNEQFF. Written as DNA, the CDR3 is TGTGCCAGCAGGTCTGCGGGAGGGGTCAATGAGCAGTTCTTC.

This clonotype showed up just a few times. Mismatch with germline at one junction end may stem from a read error. The chain links TRBV5-6 to TRBJ2-2; TRBD1 matches at 9 bases. CDR1 and CDR2 from the germline V gene are SGHDT and YYEEEE. The CDR3 has 17 amino acids. CDR3 loop: CASSPYRDRVFTGELSF. CDR3 bases: TGTGCCAGCAGCCCCTACCGGGACAGGGTCTTTACCGGGGAGCTGTCTTTT. Supplemented by reference TRBV5-6 and TRBJ2-2, the full variable domain reads DAGVTQSPTHLIKTRGQQVTLRCSPKSGHDTVSWYQQALGQGPQFIFQYYEEEERQRGNFPDRFSGHQFPNYSSELNVNALLLGDSALYLCASSPYRDRVFTGELSFGEGSRLTVL.

This clonotype has just a few counts. V and J are TRBV9 and TRBJ2-6; 9 positions match TRBD1. This CDR3 region has 16 residues. CDR1 and CDR2 from the germline V gene are SGDLS and YYNGEE. V gave up 3 bases and J gave up 1 base; unmatched junction bases: 2. DNA of the CDR3: TGTGCCAGCAGCGGGACAGGGGTTTCTGGGGCCAACGTCCTGACTTTC. It specifies CASSGTGVSGANVLTF.

This clonotype occurred many times. The CDR3 reads CAISEWSRDRISYEQYF. The DNA of the CDR3 is TGTGCCATCAGTGAGTGGAGCCGGGACAGGATCTCCTACGAGCAGTACTTC. The chain combines TRBV10-3 with TRBJ2-7, with 8 bases aligning to TRBD1. Germline V gives CDR1 ENHRY, CDR2 SYGVKD. The trim removed 1 base at V and 0 bases at J, leaving 8 bases unmatched. The CDR3 is 17 residues long.